One sample yielded the 11 T cell receptor beta chains listed below, sequenced in a study of T cell responses to AZD1222 COVID-19 vaccine. The repertoire was sequenced with immunoSEQ multiplex PCR; TCRdb's copy has only in-frame clones and lacks some. Among 150,000 to 200,000 clones listed, roughly nine tenths were seen once. Specimen: peripheral blood, collected 28 days after the second AZD1222 dose. These TCRs come from an adult who received the AZD1222 COVID-19 vaccine.

The rearrangement links TRBV14 to TRBJ2-1; 9 nucleotides agree with TRBD2. The CDR3 sequence is 17 residues long. Germline lookup yields CDR1 SGHDN and CDR2 FVKESK. Trimming at V came to 4 bases and at J to 0 bases, leaving 7 bases not matched to a gene. CDR3 loop: CASSRLPSGTSYNEQFF. CDR3 sequence (DNA): TGTGCCAGCAGCCGACTGCCTAGCGGGACCTCCTACAATGAGCAGTTCTTC. The variable domain in full, with the rest retrieved from reference TRBV14 and TRBJ2-1, is EAGVTQFPSHSVIEKGQTVTLRCDPISGHDNLYWYRRVMGKEIKFLLHFVKESKQDESGMPNNRFLAERTGGTYSTLKVQPAELEDSGVYFCASSRLPSGTSYNEQFFGPGTRLTVL.

V gene TRBV3-1 (or the pseudogene TRBV3-2) combines with J gene TRBJ1-2; D possibly corresponds to TRBD1 (5 bases). Looked up from germline, CDR1 is LGHDT and CDR2 is YNNKEL (reference sequence). V was clipped by 4 bases and J by 4 bases, with 16 bases between them. This CDR3 comprises 15 residues. CDR3 amino acids: CASSPPWDFAYGYTF. CDR3 nucleotide sequence: TGTGCCAGCAGCCCCCCCTGGGACTTCGCCTATGGCTACACCTTC.

This clone has only one observation. The J gene is TRBJ2-7, the V gene TRBV5-6; the D gene is possibly TRBD2 (5 bases). The ends were cut back, 4 bases at V and 2 bases at J, with 10 bases in the middle. The CDR3 runs to 13 residues. CDR1 SGHDT and CDR2 YYEEEE come from the germline V gene. The CDR3 spells CASSSGRPYEQYF. CDR3 bases: TGTGCCAGCAGCAGCGGACGGCCCTACGAGCAGTACTTC. Supplemented by reference TRBV5-6 and TRBJ2-7, the full variable domain reads DAGVTQSPTHLIKTRGQQVTLRCSPKSGHDTVSWYQQALGQGPQFIFQYYEEEERQRGNFPDRFSGHQFPNYSSELNVNALLLGDSALYLCASSSGRPYEQYFGPGTRLTVT.

The chain has TRBV7-6 and TRBJ1-5; 10 positions match TRBD1. The CDR3 runs to 17 residues. Trimming cost V 4 bases and J 6 bases; bases outside gene matches: 12. The germline V gene encodes CDR1 SGHVS and CDR2 FNYEAQ. The CDR3 protein is CASSSLAPGTGVQPQHF. The CDR3 nucleotides read TGTGCCAGCAGCTCGCTGGCACCCGGGACAGGGGTTCAGCCCCAGCATTTT.

J is TRBJ1-2 and V is TRBV6-5; 7 bases are shared with TRBD1. This CDR3 comprises 14 residues. The germline V gene has CDR1 MNHEY and CDR2 SVGAGI. V trimming: 7 bases; J trimming: 6 bases; junction bases outside the gene matches: 11. The CDR3 region is CASIANRGRDGYTF. CDR3 coding DNA: TGTGCCAGCATCGCCAACAGGGGAAGGGATGGCTACACCTTC.

This sequence joins TRBV6-2 or TRBV6-3 and TRBJ2-1, with 7 positions matching TRBD2. J lost 3 bases, V lost 2 bases, and 1 base had no gene match. The CDR3 totals 14 residues. From germline, CDR1 is MNHEY and CDR2 SVGEGT. The CDR3 coding sequence is TGTGCCAGCAGTTACGCTAGCGGCTACAATGAGCAGTTCTTC. This encodes CASSYASGYNEQFF.

V is TRBV13 and J is TRBJ2-3, with TRBD2 matching 9 bases. Germline assignment: CDR1 PRHDT and CDR2 FYEKMQ (reference sequence). The CDR3 is made up of 18 amino acids. Trimming at V came to 4 bases and at J to 2 bases, leaving 13 bases not matched to a gene. CDR3 region: CASSSGLAGGRDTDTQYF. The CDR3 DNA sequence: TGTGCCAGCAGCTCGGGACTCGCGGGGGGGCGGGACACAGATACGCAGTATTTT.

This sequence joins TRBV11-1 and TRBJ1-1, with a tentative D call TRBD1 (6 bases). From germline, CDR1 is SGHAT and CDR2 FQDESV (reference sequence). This CDR3 is 13 amino acids long. The V and J ends lost 5 bases and 3 bases respectively, with 10 bases between them. The CDR3 bases are TGTGCCAGCAGCGAGCAGGGGTACACTGAAGCTTTCTTT. This translates into CASSEQGYTEAFF.

V is TRBV6-1 and J is TRBJ1-1, with D hard to call. The V gene's germline CDR1 is MNHNS and CDR2 SASEGT. The CDR3 extends over 16 amino acids. V was pared by 3 bases and J by 2 bases, with 16 bases between. The CDR3 bases are TGTGCCAGCAGTGACCCCTTGAGAACCTTTAACACTGAAGCTTTCTTT. Translation: CASSDPLRTFNTEAFF.

The chain combines TRBV27 with TRBJ2-7; 9 bases align to TRBD1. The V and J ends lost 6 bases and 3 bases, in that order; junction bases with no gene match: 3. Germline CDR1 reads MNHEY; CDR2 reads SMNVEV (reference sequence). This CDR3 has 13 amino acids. CDR3 DNA: TGTGCCAGCAGGGCGACAGGGGGCTACGAGCAGTACTTC. Translation gives CASRATGGYEQYF.

The V call is TRBV29-1, the J call TRBJ1-2, with unresolved D. Germline CDR1 reads SQVTM; CDR2 reads ANQGSEA. The CDR3 consists of 12 residues. Trimming cost V 2 bases and J 4 bases, with 8 bases left between them. The CDR3 DNA sequence: TGCAGCGTTGAAACCCATCCCTATGGCTACACCTTC. This gives the protein CSVETHPYGYTF.